These T cell receptor beta chains were read from a single sample in a study of patients and donors after allogeneic stem cell transplantation. A single record per CDR3 protein comes from TCRdb applying MiXCR to the RT-PCR reads. Here the sample spans around 150,000 distinct CDR3 sequences, 30% being singletons. The source material was blood, either unsorted or a sorted T cell fraction (not recorded which). Receptor source: a human donor who was either an allogeneic HSCT recipient or a stem cell or donor lymphocyte infusion donor (not recorded which). It is not recorded whose cells these are; they may come from a transplant donor. Each CDR3 is given with its conserved first and last residue. A D gene is named only where the DNA matches it firmly. Clone size appears in some rows only: once, few, many, or a class for an expanded clone.

- | TRBJ1-2 | TRBV9 | few | TGTGCCAGCAGCGCCCACGTTAACTATGGCTACACCTTC | CASSAHVNYGYTF
- | TRBJ1-4 | TRBV12-3/TRBV12-4 | few | TGTGCCAGCAGTACAAACCGACCCGAGGAAAAACTGTTTTTT | CASSTNRPEEKLFF
TRBD1 | TRBJ1-5 | TRBV10-1 | many | TGCGCCAGCAGCCGGGACAGAGAACATCAGCCCCAGCATTTT | CASSRDREHQPQHF
- | TRBJ2-7 | TRBV6-2/TRBV6-3 | - | TGTGCCAGCAGCCGCCCGCTAGACGACGAGCAGTACTTC | CASSRPLDDEQYF
- | TRBJ2-1 | TRBV30 | - | TGTGCCTGGACAGAGGGGTTGGCCTCAGGCTCCTACAATGAGCAGTTCTTC | CAWTEGLASGSYNEQFF
TRBD1 | TRBJ2-3 | TRBV7-7 | - | TGTGCTAGCAGCTTCGGGACAGCCGCCGGCACAGATACGCAGTATTTT | CASSFGTAAGTDTQYF
- | TRBJ2-1 | TRBV6-5 | - | TGTGCCAGCAGTGGCCCCTACAATGAGCAGTTCTTC | CASSGPYNEQFF
- | TRBJ2-2 | TRBV29-1 | - | TGCAGCGTTGAAAGGCAGGAAGCCGGGGAGCTGTTTTTT | CSVERQEAGELFF
TRBD1 | TRBJ2-7 | TRBV20-1 | few | TGCAGTGCTAGATCCCACACCGGGACAGGGGGCTCCGAGCAGTACTTC | CSARSHTGTGGSEQYF
TRBD2 | TRBJ2-7 | TRBV7-6 | once | TGTGCCAGCAGGGCCGGGACTAGGGCTAACGAGCAGTACTTC | CASRAGTRANEQYF
- | TRBJ1-2 | TRBV6-2/TRBV6-3 | few | TGTGCCAGCAGTTACGGATTCTCCGGGGCCGGCTACACCTTC | CASSYGFSGAGYTF
- | TRBJ2-5 | TRBV5-1 | - | TGCGCCAGCAGCGCAGAGACCCAGTACTTC | CASSAETQYF
- | TRBJ2-1 | TRBV4-3 | once | TGCGCCAGCAGCCTCTCAAGAAGGGATGAGCAGTTCTTC | CASSLSRRDEQFF
- | TRBJ1-2 | TRBV5-8 | many | TGTGCCAGCAGCACAAAGAACTATGGCTACACCTTC | CASSTKNYGYTF
TRBD2 | TRBJ2-7 | TRBV10-3 | - | TGTGCCGCCCGGACTAGCGGGAACTCCTACGAGCAGTACTTC | CAARTSGNSYEQYF
- | TRBJ1-2 | TRBV3-1 | - | TGTGCCAGCACCCCCGGGGGGAGCTTAGCTAACTATGGCTACACCTTC | CASTPGGSLANYGYTF
- | TRBJ2-1 | TRBV10-3 | - | TGTGCCATCGGGGAGAAGAGCTCCTACAATGAGCAGTTCTTC | CAIGEKSSYNEQFF
TRBD1 | TRBJ1-6 | TRBV4-2 | - | TGTGCCAGCAGCCCGGACAGGGATTATAATTCACCCCTCCACTTT | CASSPDRDYNSPLHF
- | TRBJ1-3 | TRBV12-3/TRBV12-4 | many | TGTGCCTCGGACAGTCCTGGAAACACCATATATTTT | CASDSPGNTIYF
TRBD1 | TRBJ2-5 | TRBV29-1 | few | TGCAGCAGGGGACAGGTACAAGAGACCCAGTACTTC | CSRGQVQETQYF
- | TRBJ2-5 | TRBV29-1 | many | TGCAGCGTTGAACCCTCCTCGGGGGCTCCATGGACCCAGTACTTC | CSVEPSSGAPWTQYF
- | TRBJ1-2 | TRBV4-2 | few | TGTGCCAGCAGCCGAGACAGTCCTAACTATGGCTACACCTTC | CASSRDSPNYGYTF
- | TRBJ1-2 | TRBV6-5 | - | TGTGCCAGCAGGGACGGACACTATGGCTACACCTTC | CASRDGHYGYTF
- | TRBJ2-3 | TRBV6-5 | few | TGTGCCAGCAGTTACTCCCAGGGGACTGCTATCGGCACAGATACGCAGTATTTT | CASSYSQGTAIGTDTQYF
TRBD1 | TRBJ1-5 | TRBV12-3/TRBV12-4 | few | TGTGCCAGCTCCTTGTGGGGACAGAATCAGCCCCAGCATTTT | CASSLWGQNQPQHF
- | TRBJ2-7 | TRBV4-3 | - | TGCGCCAGCAGCCAAGATCACCTGAGCTCCTACGAGCAGTACTTC | CASSQDHLSSYEQYF
TRBD2 | TRBJ2-3 | TRBV25-1 | - | TGTGCCAGCAGTGAATATCGGAGCGGGGCTTCAGATACGCAGTATTTT | CASSEYRSGASDTQYF
- | TRBJ2-1 | TRBV15 | - | TGTGCCACCAGCAGAGATCCGGGTTCCTACAATGAGCAGTTCTTC | CATSRDPGSYNEQFF
- | TRBJ1-1 | TRBV3-1 | few | TGTGCCAGCAGTTACCAGGAGAACACTGAAGCTTTCTTT | CASSYQENTEAFF
TRBD2 | TRBJ2-1 | TRBV20-1 | - | TGCAGTGCTAGGATAGCGGGAGTTTCCTACAATGAGCAGTTCTTC | CSARIAGVSYNEQFF
- | TRBJ1-2 | TRBV6-1 | many | TGTGCCAGCAGTGAAATGGTTGCAATCTATGGCTACACCTTC | CASSEMVAIYGYTF
- | TRBJ1-4 | TRBV12-3/TRBV12-4 | - | TGTGCCAGCAGGGAAGGGACACGGACTAATGAAAAACTGTTTTTT | CASREGTRTNEKLFF
- | TRBJ2-2 | TRBV3-1 | few | TGTGCCAGCAGCCAAGATGGGATCGATCCCGCCGGGGAGCTGTTTTTT | CASSQDGIDPAGELFF
TRBD1 | TRBJ1-1 | TRBV6-1 | - | TGTGCCAGCAAGATCGGACAGGGGACTTTTGGAGGCACTGAAGCTTTCTTT | CASKIGQGTFGGTEAFF
- | TRBJ1-1 | TRBV12-3/TRBV12-4 | many | TGTGCCAGCAGTTTAATCGGGGAGGCTTTCTTT | CASSLIGEAFF